This T cell receptor beta chain came from a study of blood T cells in healthy people across ages. CDR1 SGDLS and CDR2 YYNGEE come from the germline V gene. J lost 1 base, V lost 4 bases, and 10 bases had no gene match. The CDR3 sequence is 16 residues long. A sample-barcoded 5' primer and a J-beta primer mix were used in a second PCR of roughly 7 to 12 cycles. TCRdb recomputed calls from the 5' RACE reads with MiXCR, one row per CDR3 protein. This table holds some 640,000 distinct CDR3 sequences, about 52% found once. This clonotype occurred a few times. This TCR derives from a woman in her sixties or seventies in good health. The sequencing sample was made of blood. This chain connects TRBV9 to TRBJ1-2; 7 bases agree with TRBD1. The CDR3 DNA follows: TGTGCCAGCAGCTCCGGGACAGCTTCTTTTAACTATGGCTACACCTTC. Its translation is CASSSGTASFNYGYTF.